This T cell receptor beta chain was sequenced for a study of blood T cell repertoires in COVID-19. Per the authors' pipeline: From reference gene primer amplification, estimates of nucleated cell counts were derived. Produced via immunoSEQ multiplex PCR; TCRdb's table is partial and in-frame only. That table furnishes V, J and clone size, whereas the DNA furnished D and trimming. The sample lists 250,000 or so clones, around 89% occurring once. Trimming removed 0 bases from V and 3 bases from J, with 11 bases in between. Germline CDR1 is LGHNA and CDR2 is YSLEER. The CDR3 is made up of 15 amino acids. This clone was detected only once.

Source material: peripheral blood. The rearrangement links TRBV4-3 to TRBJ1-2; D is possibly TRBD1 (5 bases). The receptor comes from a man aged 30 to 45 with COVID-19, enrolled during active disease. The CDR3 bases are TGCGCCAGCAGCCAAGATTGGGGGGAGGACTATGGCTACACCTTC. It codes for CASSQDWGEDYGYTF.